This T cell receptor (beta chain) emerged from a study of blood T cell repertoires in COVID-19. This CDR3 is 16 amino acids long. Trimming removed 4 bases from V and 10 bases from J; junction bases left unmatched: 14. Looked up from germline, CDR1 is MGHDK and CDR2 is SYGVNS. Profiling relied on immunoSEQ multiplex PCR, and the TCRdb table lists in-frame clones only, not all of them. The table has fewer than 200,000 clones, more than 80% seen once. Sequencing input: peripheral blood. The sequence came from a woman between 40 and 50 years old with COVID-19, enrolled during active disease. The chain uses TRBV25-1 and TRBJ1-4; 8 nucleotides line up with TRBD1. The CDR3 coding sequence is TGTGCCAGCAGTGCACCAACAGGACAGGGTGGGGGAAAACTGTTTTTT. This sequence encodes CASSAPTGQGGGKLFF.